Reported below is one T cell receptor beta chain. Its matching antigen is unknown. This entry is derived from a study of T cells in Graves' hyperthyroidism and ophthalmopathy. Study outcomes and limitations: Most thyroid clonotypes expanded above 0.001 were also detected in blood.

The V gene end was trimmed by 8 bases and the J gene end by 0 bases; junction bases not matched to a gene: 2. The CDR3 is 14 residues long. The germline V gene encodes CDR1 ENHRY and CDR2 SYGVKD. TCR beta CDR3 sequences were amplified from RNA transcripts. The study used the HTBI primer set for a first-round RT-PCR of the TCR CDR3. TCRdb reprocessed the multiplex PCR reads with MiXCR, giving one entry per CDR3 protein. The sample lists some 350,000 distinct CDR3 sequences; roughly 15% were seen once. Patients affected by ophthalmopathy presented a Clinical Activity Score of at least 3, a NOSPECS grade of at least 4, and disease duration below 3 months.

The specimen sequenced was blood. This chain joins TRBV10-3 and TRBJ2-1, with 9 bases identical to TRBD2. This sequence originates from a woman aged 60-75 years with Graves' ophthalmopathy. The DNA for the CDR3 is TGTGCCATCGAGCGGGAGGTCTCCTACAATGAGCAGTTCTTC. Its translation: CAIEREVSYNEQFF.